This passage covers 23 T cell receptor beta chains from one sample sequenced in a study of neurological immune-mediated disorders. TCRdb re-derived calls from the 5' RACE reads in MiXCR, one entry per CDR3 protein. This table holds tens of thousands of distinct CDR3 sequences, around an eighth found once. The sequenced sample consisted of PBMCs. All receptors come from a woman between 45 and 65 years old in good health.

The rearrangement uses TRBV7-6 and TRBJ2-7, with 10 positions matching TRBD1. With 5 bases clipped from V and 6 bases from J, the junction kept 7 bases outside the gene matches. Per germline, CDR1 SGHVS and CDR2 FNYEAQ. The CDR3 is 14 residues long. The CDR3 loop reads CASSKGQGVSEQYF. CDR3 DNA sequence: TGTGCCAGCAGCAAAGGACAGGGGGTTTCCGAGCAGTACTTC.

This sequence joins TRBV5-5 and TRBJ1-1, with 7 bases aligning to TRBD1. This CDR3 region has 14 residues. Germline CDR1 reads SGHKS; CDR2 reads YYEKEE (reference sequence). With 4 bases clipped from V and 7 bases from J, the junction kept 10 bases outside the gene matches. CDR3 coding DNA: TGTGCCAGCAGCCCCTCGGGACAGCAAATTGAAGCTTTCTTT. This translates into CASSPSGQQIEAFF.

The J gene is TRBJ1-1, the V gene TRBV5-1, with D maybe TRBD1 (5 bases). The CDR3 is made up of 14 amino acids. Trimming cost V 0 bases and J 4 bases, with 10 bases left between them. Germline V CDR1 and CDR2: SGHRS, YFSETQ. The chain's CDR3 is CASSLGTTGTEAFF. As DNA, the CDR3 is TGCGCCAGCAGCTTGGGGACAACTGGCACTGAAGCTTTCTTT.

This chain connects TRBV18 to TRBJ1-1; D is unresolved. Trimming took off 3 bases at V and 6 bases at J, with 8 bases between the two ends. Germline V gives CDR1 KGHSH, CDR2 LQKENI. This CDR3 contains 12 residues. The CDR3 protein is CASSPVRAEAFF. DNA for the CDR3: TGTGCCAGCTCACCCGTCCGCGCTGAAGCTTTCTTT.

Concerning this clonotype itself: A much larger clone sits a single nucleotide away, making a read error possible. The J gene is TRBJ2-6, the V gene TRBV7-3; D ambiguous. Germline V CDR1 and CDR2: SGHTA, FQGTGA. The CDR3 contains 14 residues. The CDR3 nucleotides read TGTGCCAGCAGCATAACCTCTGGGGCCAACGTCCTGACTTTC. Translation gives CASSITSGANVLTF.

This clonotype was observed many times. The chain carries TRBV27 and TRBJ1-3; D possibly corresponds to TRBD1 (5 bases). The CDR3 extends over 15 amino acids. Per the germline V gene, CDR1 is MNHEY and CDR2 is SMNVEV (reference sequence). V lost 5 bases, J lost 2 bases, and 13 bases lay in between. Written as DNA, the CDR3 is TGTGCCAGCAGTCCTTGGGGGGGACCTGGAAACACCATATATTTT. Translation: CASSPWGGPGNTIYF.

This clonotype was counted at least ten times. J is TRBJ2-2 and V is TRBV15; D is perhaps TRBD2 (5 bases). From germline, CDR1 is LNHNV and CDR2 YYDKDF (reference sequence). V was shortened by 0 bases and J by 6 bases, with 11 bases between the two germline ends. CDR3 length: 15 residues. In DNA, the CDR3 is TGTGCCACCAGCAGAGATCGGTCGGGGTCCGGGGAGCTGTTTTTT. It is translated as CATSRDRSGSGELFF.

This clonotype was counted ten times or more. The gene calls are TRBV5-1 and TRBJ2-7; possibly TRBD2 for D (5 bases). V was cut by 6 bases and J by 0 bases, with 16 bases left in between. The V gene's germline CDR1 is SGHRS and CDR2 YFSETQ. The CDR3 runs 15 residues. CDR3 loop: CASTPLGANSYEQYF. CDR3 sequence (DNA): TGCGCCAGCACCCCACTGGGAGCAAACTCCTACGAGCAGTACTTC.

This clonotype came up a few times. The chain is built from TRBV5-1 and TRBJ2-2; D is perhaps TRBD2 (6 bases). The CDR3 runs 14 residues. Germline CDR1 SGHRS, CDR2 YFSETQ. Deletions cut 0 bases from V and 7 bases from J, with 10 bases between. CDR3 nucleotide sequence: TGCGCCAGCAGCTTGGGACTAGAAGGCGGGGAGCTGTTTTTT. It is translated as CASSLGLEGGELFF.

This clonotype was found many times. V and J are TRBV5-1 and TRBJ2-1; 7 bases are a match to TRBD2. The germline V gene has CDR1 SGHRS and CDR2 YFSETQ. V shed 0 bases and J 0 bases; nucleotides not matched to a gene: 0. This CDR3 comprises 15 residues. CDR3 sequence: CASSLGGGSYNEQFF. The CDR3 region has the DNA TGCGCCAGCAGCTTGGGGGGGGGCTCCTACAATGAGCAGTTCTTC.

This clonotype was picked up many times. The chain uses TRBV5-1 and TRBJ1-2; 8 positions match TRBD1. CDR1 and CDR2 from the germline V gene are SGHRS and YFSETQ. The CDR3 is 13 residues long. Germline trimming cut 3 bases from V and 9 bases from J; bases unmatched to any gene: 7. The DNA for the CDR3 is TGCGCCAGCAGCTCTGGACAGGGAGAAAGCTACACCTTC. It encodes CASSSGQGESYTF. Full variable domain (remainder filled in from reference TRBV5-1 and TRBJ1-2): KAGVTQTPRYLIKTRGQQVTLSCSPISGHRSVSWYQQTPGQGLQFLFEYFSETQRNKGNFPGRFSGRQFSNSRSEMNVSTLELGDSALYLCASSSGQGESYTFGSGTRLTVV.

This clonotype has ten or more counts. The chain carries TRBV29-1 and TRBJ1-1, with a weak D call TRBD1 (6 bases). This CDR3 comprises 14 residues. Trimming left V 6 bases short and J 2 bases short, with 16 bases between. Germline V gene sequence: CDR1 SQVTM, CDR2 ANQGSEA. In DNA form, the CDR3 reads TGCAGCGTCCGCGGGGGACATCGAAACACTGAAGCTTTCTTT. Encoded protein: CSVRGGHRNTEAFF.

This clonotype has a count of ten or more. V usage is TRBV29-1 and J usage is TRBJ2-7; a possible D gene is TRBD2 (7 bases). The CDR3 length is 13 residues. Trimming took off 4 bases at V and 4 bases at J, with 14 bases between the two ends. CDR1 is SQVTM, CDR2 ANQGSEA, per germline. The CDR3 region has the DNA TGCAGCGTTGGGGGGGGCCTACAATACGAGCAGTACTTC. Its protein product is CSVGGGLQYEQYF.

The CDR3, as DNA: TGTGCCAGCAGGCCGCTAGCGGGGGGGTCGAACACCGGGGAGCTGTTTTTT. Encoded protein: CASRPLAGGSNTGELFF. The chain combines TRBV27 with TRBJ2-2; TRBD2 matches 12 bases. Trimming removed 6 bases from V and 0 bases from J; junction bases left unmatched: 5. CDR3 length equals 17 residues. Germline-derived CDR1 and CDR2 are MNHEY and SMNVEV (reference sequence).

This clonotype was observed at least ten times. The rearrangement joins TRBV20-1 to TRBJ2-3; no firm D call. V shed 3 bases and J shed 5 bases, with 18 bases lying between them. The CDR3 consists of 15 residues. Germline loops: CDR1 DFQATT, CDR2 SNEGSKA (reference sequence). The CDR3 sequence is CSASLRLDYLDTQYF. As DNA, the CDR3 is TGCAGTGCTAGTCTTCGCTTGGATTACTTAGATACGCAGTATTTT.

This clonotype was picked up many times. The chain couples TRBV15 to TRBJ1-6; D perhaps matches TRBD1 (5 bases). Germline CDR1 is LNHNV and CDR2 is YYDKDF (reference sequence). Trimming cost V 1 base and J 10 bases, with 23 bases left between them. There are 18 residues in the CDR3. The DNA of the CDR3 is TGTGCCACCAGCAGAGTTGGCGTTACGGTGGCAGGGAAATCACCCCTCCACTTT. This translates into CATSRVGVTVAGKSPLHF.

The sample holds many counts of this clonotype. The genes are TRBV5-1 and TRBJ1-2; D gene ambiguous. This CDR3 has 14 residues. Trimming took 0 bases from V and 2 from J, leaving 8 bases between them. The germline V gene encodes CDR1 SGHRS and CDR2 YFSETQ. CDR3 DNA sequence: TGCGCCAGCAGCTTGGAAGTAGGAAACTATGGCTACACCTTC. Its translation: CASSLEVGNYGYTF.

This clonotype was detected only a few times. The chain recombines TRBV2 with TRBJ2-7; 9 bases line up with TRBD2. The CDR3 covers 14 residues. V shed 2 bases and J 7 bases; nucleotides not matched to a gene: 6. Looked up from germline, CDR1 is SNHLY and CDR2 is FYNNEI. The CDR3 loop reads CASSERLAGWEQYF. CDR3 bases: TGTGCCAGCAGTGAACGGCTAGCGGGATGGGAGCAGTACTTC.

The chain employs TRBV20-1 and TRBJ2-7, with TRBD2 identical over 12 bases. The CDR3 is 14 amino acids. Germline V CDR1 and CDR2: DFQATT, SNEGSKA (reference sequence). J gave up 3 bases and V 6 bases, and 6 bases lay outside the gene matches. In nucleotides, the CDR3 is TGCAGTGCCACGACTAGCGGGGGTTTCTACGAGCAGTACTTC. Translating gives CSATTSGGFYEQYF.

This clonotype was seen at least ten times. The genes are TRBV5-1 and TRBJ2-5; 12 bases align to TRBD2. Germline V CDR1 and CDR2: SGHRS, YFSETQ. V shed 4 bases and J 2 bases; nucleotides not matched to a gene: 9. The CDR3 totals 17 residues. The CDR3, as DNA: TGCGCCAGCAGCCAGACTAGCGGGAGTGAAACACAAGAGACCCAGTACTTC. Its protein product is CASSQTSGSETQETQYF. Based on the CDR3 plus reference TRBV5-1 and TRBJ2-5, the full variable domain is KAGVTQTPRYLIKTRGQQVTLSCSPISGHRSVSWYQQTPGQGLQFLFEYFSETQRNKGNFPGRFSGRQFSNSRSEMNVSTLELGDSALYLCASSQTSGSETQETQYFGPGTRLLVL.

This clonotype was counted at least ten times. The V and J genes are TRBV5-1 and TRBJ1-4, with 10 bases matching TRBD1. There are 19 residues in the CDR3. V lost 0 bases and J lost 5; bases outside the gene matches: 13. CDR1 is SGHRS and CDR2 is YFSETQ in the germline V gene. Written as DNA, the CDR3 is TGCGCCAGCAGCTTGGGCATCCGACGACAGGGGGCCTCAAATGAAAAACTGTTTTTT. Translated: CASSLGIRRQGASNEKLFF.

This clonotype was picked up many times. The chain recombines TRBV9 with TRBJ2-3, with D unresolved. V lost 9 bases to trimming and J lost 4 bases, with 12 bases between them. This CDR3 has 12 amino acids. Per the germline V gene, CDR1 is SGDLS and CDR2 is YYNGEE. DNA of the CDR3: TGTGCCACCACGGCGCAGTCAGATACGCAGTATTTT. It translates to CATTAQSDTQYF.

The DNA of the CDR3 is TGCGCCAGCAGCTTCCAGGGGGCAGTGGAGACCCAGTACTTC. Translation: CASSFQGAVETQYF. J is TRBJ2-5 and V is TRBV5-1; TRBD1 matches 8 bases. V was clipped by 2 bases and J by 5 bases; unmatched bases: 5. CDR1 is SGHRS, CDR2 YFSETQ, per germline. This CDR3 is built from 14 residues.